One sample yielded the 29 T cell receptor beta chains listed below, sequenced in a study of blood T cell repertoires in COVID-19. Measured with immunoSEQ multiplex PCR; TCRdb has only the in-frame clones, and not every one. The sample includes about 140,000 clones, 75% to 85% seen only once; the top ten take 4% to 4.5%. The sample was peripheral blood. The source of these receptors is a man aged 55 to 70 with acute or convalescent COVID-19.

This rearrangement joins TRBV7-3 to TRBJ2-2, with unresolved D. CDR3 length: 15 amino acids. V lost 2 bases and J lost 0, with 7 bases in between. The germline gives CDR1 SGHTA, CDR2 FQGTGA. The CDR3 nucleotides read TGTGCCAGCAGCTTAGGCCTCTCGAACACCGGGGAGCTGTTTTTT. Its translation: CASSLGLSNTGELFF.

This clone was seen only a few times. The rearrangement uses TRBV5-6 and TRBJ2-7; maybe TRBD1 (7 bases). This CDR3 contains 13 residues. Germline lookup yields CDR1 SGHDT and CDR2 YYEEEE. V was shortened by 2 bases and J by 6 bases, with 12 bases between the two germline ends. DNA of the CDR3: TGTGCCAGCAGCTTCTACAGGGGAGGCGAGCAGTACTTC. Protein: CASSFYRGGEQYF.

The chain employs TRBV6-6 and TRBJ1-5; D is possibly TRBD1 (6 bases). This CDR3 spans 16 amino acids. The germline V and J ends were trimmed by 0 bases and 0 bases, with 9 bases remaining between them. CDR1 MNHNY and CDR2 SVGAGI come from the germline V gene (reference sequence). CDR3 loop: CASSYSRTVSNQPQHF. In DNA, the CDR3 is TGTGCCAGCAGTTACTCGAGGACAGTTAGCAATCAGCCCCAGCATTTT.

The chain joins TRBV6-6 to TRBJ1-2; D ambiguous. Trimming stripped 0 bases from V and 1 base from J, with 6 bases between. In germline, CDR1 is MNHNY, CDR2 SVGAGI (reference sequence). The length of the CDR3 is 14 residues. CDR3 nucleotide sequence: TGTGCCAGCAGTTACTCCACAGTTAACTATGGCTACACCTTC. It encodes CASSYSTVNYGYTF.

This clone showed up many times. The chain carries TRBV9 and TRBJ2-5, with 7 positions matching TRBD1. The junction had 9 bases not matched to a gene; V was cut back by 3 bases and J by 4 bases. This CDR3 is built from 15 residues. Germline values: CDR1 SGDLS, CDR2 YYNGEE. The CDR3 loop is CASSGNRGRGETQYF. CDR3 DNA: TGTGCCAGCAGCGGAAACAGGGGACGGGGAGAGACCCAGTACTTC.

The V gene is TRBV5-1, the J gene TRBJ2-1, with 14 positions matching TRBD2. With V trimmed by 5 bases and J by 1 base, 8 bases remained unmatched. CDR1 SGHRS and CDR2 YFSETQ come from the germline V gene. This CDR3 region has 18 residues. The CDR3 sequence: CASSPGTSGSSSYNEQFF. CDR3 nucleotides: TGCGCCAGCAGTCCGGGGACTAGCGGGAGCAGTTCCTACAATGAGCAGTTCTTC.

This chain uses TRBV7-9 with TRBJ2-1, with a tentative D call TRBD2 (6 bases). The germline V gene has CDR1 SEHNR and CDR2 FQNEAQ (reference sequence). The CDR3 covers 15 residues. The V gene lost 1 base and the J gene lost 7 bases, with 14 bases spanning the gap. CDR3 in DNA: TGTGCCAGCAGCTTAGACGCGGGATTAGGGAATGAGCAGTTCTTC. This codes for CASSLDAGLGNEQFF.

The V gene is TRBV2, the J gene TRBJ1-5; weak D call: TRBD1 (5 bases). Trimming stripped 6 bases from V and 7 bases from J, with 13 bases between. Germline assignment: CDR1 SNHLY and CDR2 FYNNEI. There are 13 residues in the CDR3. CDR3 protein: CASRGAEGQPQHF. The CDR3 DNA reads TGTGCCAGCAGAGGGGCGGAGGGGCAGCCCCAGCATTTT.

The V gene is TRBV5-1, the J gene TRBJ2-1, with 9 bases that match TRBD2. This CDR3 comprises 15 residues. Germline CDR1 and CDR2: SGHRS and YFSETQ. With V trimmed by 3 bases and J by 5 bases, 6 bases remained unmatched. The CDR3 nucleotides are TGCGCCAGCAGCTCTAGCGGGGCGAGTCACAATGAGCAGTTCTTC. Protein product: CASSSSGASHNEQFF.

This clone has just a few counts. The chain has TRBV19 and TRBJ1-5; D not resolved. Germline V gene data show CDR1 as LNHDA and CDR2 as SQIVND (reference sequence). The CDR3 extends over 16 amino acids. V lost 3 bases to trimming and J lost 4 bases, with 16 bases between them. CDR3 DNA: TGTGCCAGTAGTATTATCAACACAGTAGGTAATCAGCCCCAGCATTTT. This encodes CASSIINTVGNQPQHF.

The gene calls are TRBV23-1 and TRBJ1-4; D not resolved. TRBV23-1 is an ORF; its function is uncertain. The CDR3 has 17 residues. V lost 2 bases to trimming and J lost 5 bases, with 18 bases between them. CDR3 sequence reads: CASSQKQRRRPNEKLFF. The CDR3 region has the DNA TGCGCCAGCAGTCAAAAACAGAGAAGACGGCCAAATGAAAAACTGTTTTTT.

CDR3 region: CAWSFLAGVAETQYF. Written as DNA, the CDR3 is TGTGCCTGGAGCTTTCTAGCGGGTGTAGCCGAGACCCAGTACTTC. J is TRBJ2-5 and V is TRBV30; TRBD2 matches at 8 bases. V gave up 3 bases and J gave up 5 bases; unmatched junction bases: 11. Germline V gene data show CDR1 as GTSNPN and CDR2 as SVGIG (reference sequence). The CDR3 runs to 15 residues. Complete variable domain (other parts from reference TRBV30 and TRBJ2-5): SQTIHQWPATLVQPVGSPLSLECTVEGTSNPNLYWYRQAAGRGLQLLFYSVGIGQISSEVPQNLSASRPQDRQFILSSKKLLLSDSGFYLCAWSFLAGVAETQYFGPGTRLLVL.

This sequence joins TRBV28 and TRBJ2-3; weak D call: TRBD2 (6 bases). Germline V gene lookup returns CDR1 MDHEN and CDR2 SYDVKM. V was clipped by 6 bases and J by 2 bases, with 15 bases between them. This CDR3 has 15 residues. As DNA, the CDR3 is TGTGCCAGCAGCCGCGGAGGGCCGAACACAGATACGCAGTATTTT. This translates into CASSRGGPNTDTQYF.

The V gene is TRBV7-9, the J gene TRBJ2-1; possibly TRBD2 for D (5 bases). The V gene's germline CDR1 is SEHNR and CDR2 FQNEAQ (reference sequence). There are 15 residues in the CDR3. Trimming stripped 5 bases from V and 6 bases from J, with 17 bases between. CDR3: CASSERGPGFNEQFF. CDR3 nucleotide sequence: TGTGCCAGCAGCGAAAGAGGTCCGGGATTCAATGAGCAGTTCTTC.

This chain joins TRBV7-3 and TRBJ1-1, with D possibly TRBD1 on 5 matching bases. Germline V gene data show CDR1 as SGHTA and CDR2 as FQGTGA. This CDR3 is built from 13 residues. V lost 3 bases and J lost 2, with 7 bases in between. The CDR3 DNA is TGTGCCAGCAGCTTCGACAGTAACACTGAAGCTTTCTTT. It encodes CASSFDSNTEAFF.

This chain joins TRBV6-5 and TRBJ2-4, with TRBD1 matching over 7 bases. The V and J ends lost 4 bases and 3 bases, in that order; junction bases with no gene match: 6. Germline values: CDR1 MNHEY, CDR2 SVGAGI. The CDR3 extends over 15 amino acids. Here the CDR3 DNA reads TGTGCCAGCAGTTTAGGGGGCGCTGGCAAAAACATTCAGTACTTC. It specifies CASSLGGAGKNIQYF.

V and J are TRBV18 and TRBJ2-1, with D possibly TRBD1 on 5 matching bases. This CDR3 region has 13 residues. Germline CDR1 is KGHSH and CDR2 is LQKENI. V lost 2 bases to trimming and J lost 8 bases, with 10 bases between them. Here the CDR3 reads CASSPAGLHEQFF. As DNA, the CDR3 is TGTGCCAGCTCACCAGCAGGGTTACATGAGCAGTTCTTC.

V is TRBV6-5 and J is TRBJ2-1; 10 nucleotides align to TRBD2. The CDR3 is 14 residues long. Germline CDR1 and CDR2: MNHEY and SVGAGI. V was clipped by 2 bases and J by 9 bases; unmatched bases: 4. The CDR3 sequence is CASSYRGLAFEQFF. CDR3 sequence (DNA): TGTGCCAGCAGTTACCGGGGACTAGCGTTTGAGCAGTTCTTC.

This clone occurred many times. The chain has TRBV24-1 and TRBJ2-7, with D uncertain. This CDR3 is 12 amino acids long. From germline, CDR1 is KGHDR and CDR2 SFDVKD. Between the trimmed V and J ends, which lost 3 bases and 2 bases, there was a span of 4 bases. The CDR3 bases are TGTGCCACCAGTGATGAGGCCTACGAGCAGTACTTC. Its protein is CATSDEAYEQYF.

This clone appeared a few times. CDR3 DNA sequence: TGTGCCAGCAGATCGTACAACAATCAGCCCCAGCATTTT. Encoded protein: CASRSYNNQPQHF. The chain joins TRBV28 to TRBJ1-5; the D is unclear. Per the germline V gene, CDR1 is MDHEN and CDR2 is SYDVKM. This CDR3 spans 13 amino acids. Trimming stripped 6 bases from V and 3 bases from J, with 9 bases between.

This clone was seen more than once but under ten times. The chain has TRBV28 and TRBJ2-1; the match to TRBD2 covers 13 bases. V lost 8 bases and J lost 9; bases outside the gene matches: 7. The CDR3 is made up of 14 amino acids. Germline V gene sequence: CDR1 MDHEN, CDR2 SYDVKM. CDR3: CASGGTSGIIEQFF. The CDR3 DNA is TGTGCCAGCGGGGGGACTAGCGGGATAATTGAGCAGTTCTTC.

V is TRBV9 and J is TRBJ1-4; the D is unclear. Germline V gene lookup returns CDR1 SGDLS and CDR2 YYNGEE. The V and J ends lost 4 bases and 2 bases respectively, with 12 bases between them. The CDR3 totals 15 residues. The CDR3 nucleotides read TGTGCCAGCAGCTTAAGAGGTGGGACTAATGAAAAACTGTTTTTT. Translation: CASSLRGGTNEKLFF.

This clone was recorded only once. This sequence joins TRBV27 and TRBJ1-5; the match to TRBD1 covers 7 bases. The CDR3 length is 14 residues. CDR1 is MNHEY and CDR2 is SMNVEV in the germline V gene (reference sequence). Germline trimming cut 6 bases from V and 2 bases from J; bases unmatched to any gene: 4. The CDR3 protein is CASRGGSGNQPQHF. Here the CDR3 DNA reads TGTGCCAGCAGAGGGGGCTCTGGCAATCAGCCCCAGCATTTT.

CDR3 DNA: TGCAGCCATTGTCGAGGCCCTGCCGGGACACACGAGCAGTACTTC. Protein product: CSHCRGPAGTHEQYF. The V call is TRBV29-1, the J call TRBJ2-7; D perhaps matches TRBD1 (6 bases). The CDR3 spans 15 residues. Germline V gene data show CDR1 as SQVTM and CDR2 as ANQGSEA. V shed 8 bases and J shed 5 bases, with 25 bases lying between them.

The gene calls are TRBV27 and TRBJ1-2; D is possibly TRBD1 (5 bases). Germline-derived CDR1 and CDR2 are MNHEY and SMNVEV (reference sequence). The CDR3 totals 16 residues. V was shortened by 0 bases and J by 3 bases, with 14 bases between the two germline ends. CDR3 sequence (DNA): TGTGCCAGCAGTTTATCGGCGGTAGGGGTTGACTATGGCTACACCTTC. It translates to CASSLSAVGVDYGYTF.

The gene calls are TRBV24-1 and TRBJ2-1, with TRBD2 matching 9 bases. The junction had 4 bases not matched to a gene; V was cut back by 0 bases and J by 5 bases. Germline-derived CDR1 and CDR2 are KGHDR and SFDVKD. The CDR3 spans 16 residues. This CDR3 is CATSDLLAGDDNEQFF. CDR3 coding DNA: TGTGCCACCAGTGATTTGTTAGCGGGAGACGACAATGAGCAGTTCTTC.

This rearrangement joins TRBV12-5 to TRBJ2-1; D might be TRBD2 (6 bases). Deletions cut 7 bases from V and 3 bases from J, with 16 bases between. CDR3 size: 15 residues. CDR1 is LGHNT, CDR2 FRNRAP, per germline. In nucleotides, the CDR3 is TGTGCTAGTGCTCTTAGCGGATATCACTACAATGAGCAGTTCTTC. It translates to CASALSGYHYNEQFF.

V and J are TRBV7-9 and TRBJ1-2; D remains unclear. The CDR3 contains 13 residues. Germline lookup yields CDR1 SEHNR and CDR2 FQNEAQ (reference sequence). The V end was cut by 0 bases, the J end by 3 bases, with 5 bases between. The CDR3 DNA sequence: TGTGCCAGCAGCTTAGCTTTCTACTATGGCTACACCTTC. It encodes CASSLAFYYGYTF.

This clone was seen a few times. The genes are TRBV24-1 and TRBJ1-3, with D possibly being TRBD1 (6 bases). Trimming removed 12 bases at V and 0 bases at J, with 20 bases between. The CDR3 contains 16 residues. Germline V gene lookup returns CDR1 KGHDR and CDR2 SFDVKD. The CDR3 nucleotides are TGTGCCCGCCTGGGACACCCAGTACACTCTGGAAACACCATATATTTT. Translating gives CARLGHPVHSGNTIYF.